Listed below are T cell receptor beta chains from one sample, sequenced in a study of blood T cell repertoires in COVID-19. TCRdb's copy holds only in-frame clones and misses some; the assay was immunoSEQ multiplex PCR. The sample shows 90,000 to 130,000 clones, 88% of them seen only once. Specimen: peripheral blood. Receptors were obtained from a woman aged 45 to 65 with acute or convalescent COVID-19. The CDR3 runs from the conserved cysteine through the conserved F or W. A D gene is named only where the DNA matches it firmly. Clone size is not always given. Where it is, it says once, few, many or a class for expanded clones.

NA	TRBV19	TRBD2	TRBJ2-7	CASSTGTSGIGYEQYF	TGTGCCAGTAGTACCGGGACTAGCGGGATCGGATACGAGCAGTACTTC
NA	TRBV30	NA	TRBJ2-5	CAWSPQGETQYF	TGTGCCTGGAGTCCGCAGGGAGAGACCCAGTACTTC
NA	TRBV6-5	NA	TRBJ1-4	CASSYGPGSNEKLFF	TGTGCCAGCAGTTACGGGCCGGGGAGTAATGAAAAACTGTTTTTT
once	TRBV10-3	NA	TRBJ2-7	CAISGSSYEQYF	TGTGCCATCAGTGGTTCCAGCTACGAGCAGTACTTC
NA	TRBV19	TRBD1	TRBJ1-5	CASSTTGGNQPQHF	TGTGCCAGTAGTACAACAGGGGGCAATCAGCCCCAGCATTTT
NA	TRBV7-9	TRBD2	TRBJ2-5	CASSLKAAGDAETQYF	TGTGCCAGCAGCTTAAAGGCAGCGGGAGATGCGGAGACCCAGTACTTC
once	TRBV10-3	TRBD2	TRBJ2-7	CAIRPTIVAGDEQYF	TGTGCCATACGGCCGACTATCGTAGCGGGAGACGAGCAGTACTTC
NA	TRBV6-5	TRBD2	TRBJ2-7	CASSYSISGKLYEQYF	TGTGCCAGCAGTTACTCGATCAGCGGGAAGCTATACGAGCAGTACTTC
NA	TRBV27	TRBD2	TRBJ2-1	CASRYAPGLAGGPPFF	TGTGCCAGCAGATACGCTCCGGGACTAGCGGGAGGGCCACCGTTCTTC
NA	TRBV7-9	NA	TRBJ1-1	CASSFKGGGTEAFF	TGTGCCAGCAGCTTTAAAGGGGGAGGGACTGAAGCTTTCTTT
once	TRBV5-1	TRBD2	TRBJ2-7	CASSPELAGVYEQYF	TGCGCCAGCAGCCCTGAACTAGCGGGAGTGTACGAGCAGTACTTC
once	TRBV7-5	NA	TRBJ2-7	CVRSLGNRLSYEQYF	TGTGTCAGAAGCCTGGGGAACAGGCTCTCCTACGAGCAGTACTTC
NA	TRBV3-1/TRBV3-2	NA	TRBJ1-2	CASSRTPGNGYTF	TGTGCCAGCAGCCGGACGCCGGGGAATGGCTACACCTTC
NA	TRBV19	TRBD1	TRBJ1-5	CASSPGQEDYSNQPQHF	TGTGCCAGTAGCCCGGGACAGGAAGATTATAGCAATCAGCCCCAGCATTTT
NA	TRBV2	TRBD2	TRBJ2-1	CASSAEGTSGYNEQFF	TGTGCCAGCAGTGCCGAAGGGACTAGCGGTTACAATGAGCAGTTCTTC
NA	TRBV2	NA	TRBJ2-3	CASARELSTDTQYF	TGTGCCAGCGCTCGGGAACTAAGCACAGATACGCAGTATTTT
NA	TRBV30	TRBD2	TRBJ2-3	CAWSPSGTSTDTQYF	TGTGCCTGGAGTCCTAGCGGAACTAGCACAGATACGCAGTATTTT
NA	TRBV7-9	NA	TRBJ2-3	CASSSQVRTQYF	TGTGCCAGCAGCTCCCAAGTGCGTACGCAGTATTTT
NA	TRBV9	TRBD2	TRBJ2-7	CASSVTPSGSYEQYF	TGTGCCAGCAGCGTAACGCCTAGCGGGTCTTACGAGCAGTACTTC
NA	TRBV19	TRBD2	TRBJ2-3	CASSIGTSVRTDTQYF	TGTGCCAGTAGCATTGGAACTAGCGTACGCACAGATACGCAGTATTTT
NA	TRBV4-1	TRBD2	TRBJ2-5	CASSPQGAGEETQYF	TGCGCCAGCAGCCCACAAGGGGCGGGGGAAGAGACCCAGTACTTC
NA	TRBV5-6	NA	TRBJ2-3	CASSQTSTDTQYF	TGTGCCAGCAGCCAGACTAGCACAGATACGCAGTATTTT
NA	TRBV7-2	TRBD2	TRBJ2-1	CASSFSGRALNEQFF	TGTGCCAGCAGCTTTAGCGGGAGGGCCCTCAATGAGCAGTTCTTC
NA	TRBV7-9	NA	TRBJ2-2	CASSPGGRGNTGELFF	TGTGCCAGCAGCCCCGGCGGAAGGGGGAACACCGGGGAGCTGTTTTTT
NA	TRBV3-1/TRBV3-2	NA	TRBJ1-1	CASSRSFLRRTASNTEAFF	TGTGCCAGCAGCCGTTCCTTCCTTCGTCGGACAGCCTCGAACACTGAAGCTTTCTTT
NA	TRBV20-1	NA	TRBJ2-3	CSASGGVGDTQYF	TGCAGTGCTAGTGGGGGAGTGGGTGATACGCAGTATTTT
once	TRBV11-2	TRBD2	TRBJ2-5	CASSLVLWGLAGETQYF	TGTGCCAGCAGCTTAGTCCTATGGGGACTAGCGGGAGAGACCCAGTACTTC
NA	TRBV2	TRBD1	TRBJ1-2	CASSDPHRGNYGYTF	TGTGCCAGCAGTGACCCCCACAGGGGAAACTATGGCTACACCTTC
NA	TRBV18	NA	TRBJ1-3	CASSTSGIRGNTIYF	TGTGCCAGCTCAACCTCCGGGATTAGAGGAAACACCATATATTTT
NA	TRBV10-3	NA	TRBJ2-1	CAIRASSDQNNEQFF	TGTGCCATCAGAGCCTCTAGCGACCAAAACAATGAGCAGTTCTTC
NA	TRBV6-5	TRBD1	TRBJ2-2	CATQTGPGELFF	TGTGCCACCCAGACAGGGCCCGGGGAGCTGTTTTTT
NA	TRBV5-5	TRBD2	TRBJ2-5	CASSLEWGGAQYF	TGTGCCAGCAGCTTGGAGTGGGGAGGGGCCCAGTACTTC
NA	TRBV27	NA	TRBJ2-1	CASSFRGNEQFF	TGTGCCAGCAGTTTTAGGGGTAATGAGCAGTTCTTC
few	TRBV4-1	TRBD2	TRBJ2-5	CASSQGLAESSRETQYF	TGCGCCAGCAGCCAAGGACTAGCGGAAAGTTCTCGGGAGACCCAGTACTTC
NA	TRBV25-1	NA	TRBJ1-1	CASSESRGGVNTEAFF	TGTGCCAGCAGTGAATCCCGAGGGGGGGTGAACACTGAAGCTTTCTTT
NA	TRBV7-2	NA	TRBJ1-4	CASSSGRGEKLFF	TGTGCCAGCAGCTCCGGGAGGGGGGAAAAACTGTTTTTT
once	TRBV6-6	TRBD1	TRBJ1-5	CASSPQGARQPQHF	TGTGCCAGCAGTCCTCAGGGGGCCAGGCAGCCCCAGCATTTT
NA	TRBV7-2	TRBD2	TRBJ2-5	CASSAGGVETQYF	TGTGCCAGCAGCGCCGGGGGGGTGGAGACCCAGTACTTC
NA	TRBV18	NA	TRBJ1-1	CASSPAMEGTEAFF	TGTGCCAGCTCACCAGCAATGGAGGGCACTGAAGCTTTCTTT
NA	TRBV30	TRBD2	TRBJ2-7	CAWSPPGTSGSSYEQYF	TGTGCCTGGAGTCCCCCGGGGACTAGCGGGAGCTCCTACGAGCAGTACTTC
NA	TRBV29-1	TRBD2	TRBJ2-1	CSVEGTSGHNEQFF	TGCAGCGTTGAAGGGACTAGCGGGCACAATGAGCAGTTCTTC
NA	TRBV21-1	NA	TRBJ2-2	CASSKGGRQGRDTGELFF	TGTGCCAGCAGCAAAGGAGGTAGACAGGGAAGAGACACCGGGGAGCTGTTTTTT
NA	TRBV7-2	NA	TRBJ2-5	CASSRPPEATQYF	TGTGCCAGCAGCCGACCCCCGGAGGCGACCCAGTACTTC